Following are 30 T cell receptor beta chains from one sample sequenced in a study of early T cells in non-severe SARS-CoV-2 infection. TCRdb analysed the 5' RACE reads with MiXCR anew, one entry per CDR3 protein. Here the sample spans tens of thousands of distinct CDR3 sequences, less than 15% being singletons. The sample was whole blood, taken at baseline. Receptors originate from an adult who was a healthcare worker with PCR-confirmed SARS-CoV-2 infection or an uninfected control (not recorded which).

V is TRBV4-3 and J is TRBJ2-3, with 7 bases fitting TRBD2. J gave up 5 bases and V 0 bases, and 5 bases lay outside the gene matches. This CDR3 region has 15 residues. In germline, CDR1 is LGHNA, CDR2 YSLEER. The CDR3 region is CASSQDWGEGDTQYF. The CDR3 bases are TGCGCCAGCAGCCAAGACTGGGGGGAGGGAGATACGCAGTATTTT.

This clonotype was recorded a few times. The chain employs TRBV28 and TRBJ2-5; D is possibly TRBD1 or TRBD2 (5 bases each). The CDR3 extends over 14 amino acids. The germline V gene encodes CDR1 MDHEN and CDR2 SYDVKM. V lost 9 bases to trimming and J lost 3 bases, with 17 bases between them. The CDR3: CASAGTTKKETQYF. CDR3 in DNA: TGTGCCAGTGCCGGGACGACGAAGAAAGAGACCCAGTACTTC. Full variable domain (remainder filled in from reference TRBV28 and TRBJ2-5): DVKVTQSSRYLVKRTGEKVFLECVQDMDHENMFWYRQDPGLGLRLIYFSYDVKMKEKGDIPEGYSVSREKKERFSLILESASTNQTSMYLCASAGTTKKETQYFGPGTRLLVL.

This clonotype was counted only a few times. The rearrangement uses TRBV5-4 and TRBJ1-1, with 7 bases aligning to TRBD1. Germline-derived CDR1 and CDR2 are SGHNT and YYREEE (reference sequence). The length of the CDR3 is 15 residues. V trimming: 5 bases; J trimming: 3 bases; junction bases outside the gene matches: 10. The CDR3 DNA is TGTGCCAGCAGGTCACAACAGGGGCCATACACTGAAGCTTTCTTT. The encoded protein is CASRSQQGPYTEAFF.

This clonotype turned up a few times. The CDR3 coding sequence is TGTGCCAGCAGCCAAGATGCTAGCGGGAGGGCCTACAATGAGCAGTTCTTC. This sequence encodes CASSQDASGRAYNEQFF. The chain couples TRBV4-2 to TRBJ2-1; TRBD2 agrees at 12 bases. There are 17 residues in the CDR3. CDR1 LGHNA and CDR2 YNFKEQ come from the germline V gene. V was clipped by 0 bases and J by 2 bases; unmatched bases: 2.

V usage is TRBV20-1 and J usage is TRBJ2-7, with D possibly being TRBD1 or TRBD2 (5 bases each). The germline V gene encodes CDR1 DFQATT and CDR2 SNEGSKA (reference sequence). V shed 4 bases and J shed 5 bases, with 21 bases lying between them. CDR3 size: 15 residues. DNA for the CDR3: TGCAGTGCTACCCAAGGGACCACCCAATTGCACGAGCAGTACTTC. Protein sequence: CSATQGTTQLHEQYF.

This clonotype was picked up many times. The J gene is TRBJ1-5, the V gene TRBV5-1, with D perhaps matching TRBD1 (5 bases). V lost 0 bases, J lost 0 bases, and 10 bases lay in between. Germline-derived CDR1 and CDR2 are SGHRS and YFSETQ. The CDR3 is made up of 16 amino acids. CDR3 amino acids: CASSLGGADSNQPQHF. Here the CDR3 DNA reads TGCGCCAGCAGCTTGGGAGGGGCCGATAGCAATCAGCCCCAGCATTTT.

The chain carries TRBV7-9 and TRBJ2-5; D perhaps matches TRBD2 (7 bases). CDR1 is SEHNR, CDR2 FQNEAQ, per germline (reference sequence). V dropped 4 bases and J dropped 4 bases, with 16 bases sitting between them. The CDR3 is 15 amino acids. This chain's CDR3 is CASSSHEGEGETQYF. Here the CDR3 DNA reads TGTGCCAGCAGCTCCCACGAGGGGGAGGGAGAGACCCAGTACTTC.

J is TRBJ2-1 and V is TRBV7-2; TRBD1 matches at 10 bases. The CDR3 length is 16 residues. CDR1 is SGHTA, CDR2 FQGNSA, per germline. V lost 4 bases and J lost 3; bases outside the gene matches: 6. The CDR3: CASSSPGQGNYNEQFF. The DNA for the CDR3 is TGTGCCAGCAGCTCGCCGGGACAGGGGAACTACAATGAGCAGTTCTTC.

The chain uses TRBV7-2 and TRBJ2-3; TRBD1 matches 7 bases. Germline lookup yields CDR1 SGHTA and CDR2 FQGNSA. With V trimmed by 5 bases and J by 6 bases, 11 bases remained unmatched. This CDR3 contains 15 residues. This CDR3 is CASSPRDSAYDTQYF. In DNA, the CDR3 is TGTGCCAGCAGCCCCCGGGACAGTGCTTACGATACGCAGTATTTT.

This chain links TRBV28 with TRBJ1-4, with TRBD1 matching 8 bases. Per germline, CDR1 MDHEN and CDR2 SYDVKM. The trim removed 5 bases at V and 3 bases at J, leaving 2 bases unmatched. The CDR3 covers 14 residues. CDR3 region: CASSMGQANEKLFF. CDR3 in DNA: TGTGCCAGCAGTATGGGACAGGCTAATGAAAAACTGTTTTTT.

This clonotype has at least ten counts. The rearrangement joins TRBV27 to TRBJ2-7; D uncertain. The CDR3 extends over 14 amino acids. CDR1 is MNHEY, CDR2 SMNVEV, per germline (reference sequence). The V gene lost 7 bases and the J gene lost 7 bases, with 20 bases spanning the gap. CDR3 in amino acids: CASKGGVRTREQYF. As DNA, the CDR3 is TGTGCCAGCAAAGGTGGGGTCCGGACCAGGGAGCAGTACTTC.

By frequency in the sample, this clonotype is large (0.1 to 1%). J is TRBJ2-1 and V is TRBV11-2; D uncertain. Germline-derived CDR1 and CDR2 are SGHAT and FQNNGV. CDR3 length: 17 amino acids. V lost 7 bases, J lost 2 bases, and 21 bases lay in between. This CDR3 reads CASTRQPVSNPYNEQFF. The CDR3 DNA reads TGTGCCAGCACCCGGCAACCAGTATCCAACCCCTACAATGAGCAGTTCTTC.

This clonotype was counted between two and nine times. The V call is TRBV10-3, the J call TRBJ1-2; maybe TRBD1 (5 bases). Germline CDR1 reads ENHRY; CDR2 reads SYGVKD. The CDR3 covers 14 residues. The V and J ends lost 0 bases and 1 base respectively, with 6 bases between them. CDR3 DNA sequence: TGTGCCATCAGTGAGTCCCAGGGTAACTATGGCTACACCTTC. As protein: CAISESQGNYGYTF.

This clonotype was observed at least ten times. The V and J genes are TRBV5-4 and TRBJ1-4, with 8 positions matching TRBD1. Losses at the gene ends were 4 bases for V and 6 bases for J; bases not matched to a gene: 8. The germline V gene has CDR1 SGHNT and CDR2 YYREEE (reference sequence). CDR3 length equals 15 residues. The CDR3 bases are TGTGCCAGCAGCAATAACAGGGGGATTGATGAAAAACTGTTTTTT. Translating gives CASSNNRGIDEKLFF.

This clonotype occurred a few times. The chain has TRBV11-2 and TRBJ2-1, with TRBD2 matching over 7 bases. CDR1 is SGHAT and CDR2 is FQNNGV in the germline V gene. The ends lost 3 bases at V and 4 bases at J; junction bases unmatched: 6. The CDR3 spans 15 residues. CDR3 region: CASSLTGTTYNEQFF. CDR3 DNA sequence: TGTGCCAGCAGCTTGACCGGGACTACATACAATGAGCAGTTCTTC.

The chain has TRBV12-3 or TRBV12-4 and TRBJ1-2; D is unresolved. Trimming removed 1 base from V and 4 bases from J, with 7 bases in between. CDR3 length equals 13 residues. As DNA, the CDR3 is TGTGCCAGCAGTTTAGGGGTGATCTATGGCTACACCTTC. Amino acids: CASSLGVIYGYTF.

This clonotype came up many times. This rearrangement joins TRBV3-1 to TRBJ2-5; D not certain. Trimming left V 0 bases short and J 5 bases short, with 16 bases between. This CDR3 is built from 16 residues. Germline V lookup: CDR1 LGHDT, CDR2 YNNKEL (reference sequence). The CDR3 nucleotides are TGTGCCAGCAGCCAAGATTTGTCAGCCCTTGGGGAGACCCAGTACTTC. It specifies CASSQDLSALGETQYF.

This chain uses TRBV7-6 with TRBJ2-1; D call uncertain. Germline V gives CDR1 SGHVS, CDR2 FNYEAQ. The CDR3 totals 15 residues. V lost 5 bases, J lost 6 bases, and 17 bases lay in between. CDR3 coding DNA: TGTGCCAGCAGCCCCCAGGCCGGTACGGGCAATGAGCAGTTCTTC. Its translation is CASSPQAGTGNEQFF.

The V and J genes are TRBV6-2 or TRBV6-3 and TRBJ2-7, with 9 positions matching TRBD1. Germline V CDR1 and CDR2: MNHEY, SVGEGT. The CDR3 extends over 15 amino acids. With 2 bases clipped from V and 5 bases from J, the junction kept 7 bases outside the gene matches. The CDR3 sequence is CASSYPGQGSNEQYF. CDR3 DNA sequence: TGTGCCAGCAGTTACCCGGGACAGGGTAGCAACGAGCAGTACTTC.

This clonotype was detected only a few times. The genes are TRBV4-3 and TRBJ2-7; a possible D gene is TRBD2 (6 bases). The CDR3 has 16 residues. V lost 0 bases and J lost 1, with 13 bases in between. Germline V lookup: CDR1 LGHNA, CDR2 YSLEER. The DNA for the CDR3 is TGCGCCAGCAGCCAAGATACCGGGGGAGTTTCCTACGAGCAGTACTTC. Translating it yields CASSQDTGGVSYEQYF.

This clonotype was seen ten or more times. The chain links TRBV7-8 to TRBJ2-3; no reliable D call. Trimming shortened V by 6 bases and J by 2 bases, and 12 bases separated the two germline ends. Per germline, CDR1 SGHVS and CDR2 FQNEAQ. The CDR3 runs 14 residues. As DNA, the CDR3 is TGTGCCAGCAGTAAGAACGGGCTCACAGATACGCAGTATTTT. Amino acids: CASSKNGLTDTQYF.

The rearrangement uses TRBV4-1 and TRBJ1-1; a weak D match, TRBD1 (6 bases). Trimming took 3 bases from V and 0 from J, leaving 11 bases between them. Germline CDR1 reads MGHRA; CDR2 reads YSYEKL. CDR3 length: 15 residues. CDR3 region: CASSQTGHLNTEAFF. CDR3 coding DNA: TGCGCCAGCAGCCAGACGGGACACCTGAACACTGAAGCTTTCTTT.

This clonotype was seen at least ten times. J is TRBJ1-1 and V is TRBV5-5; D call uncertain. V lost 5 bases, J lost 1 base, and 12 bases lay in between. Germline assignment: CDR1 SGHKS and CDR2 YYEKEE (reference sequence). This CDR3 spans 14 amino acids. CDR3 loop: CASSQPDQNTEAFF. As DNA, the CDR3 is TGTGCCAGCAGTCAACCTGACCAGAACACTGAAGCTTTCTTT.

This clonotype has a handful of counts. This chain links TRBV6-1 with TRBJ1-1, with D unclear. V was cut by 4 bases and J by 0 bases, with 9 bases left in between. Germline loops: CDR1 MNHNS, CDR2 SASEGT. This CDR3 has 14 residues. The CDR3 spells CASSGYSMNTEAFF. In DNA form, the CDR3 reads TGTGCCAGCAGTGGTTACAGCATGAACACTGAAGCTTTCTTT.

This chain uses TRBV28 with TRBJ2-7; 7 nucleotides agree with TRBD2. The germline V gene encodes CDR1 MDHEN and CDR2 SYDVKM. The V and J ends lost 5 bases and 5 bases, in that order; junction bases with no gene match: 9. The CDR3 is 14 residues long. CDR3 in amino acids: CASSTAGSVNEQYF. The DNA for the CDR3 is TGTGCCAGCAGTACAGCGGGATCTGTAAACGAGCAGTACTTC.

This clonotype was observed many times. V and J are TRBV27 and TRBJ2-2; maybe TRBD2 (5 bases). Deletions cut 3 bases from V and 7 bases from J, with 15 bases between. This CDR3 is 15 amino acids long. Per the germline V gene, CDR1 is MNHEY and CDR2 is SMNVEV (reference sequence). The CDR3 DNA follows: TGTGCCAGCAGTTTGAAGACACTAGGTTTCGGGGAGCTGTTTTTT. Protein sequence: CASSLKTLGFGELFF.

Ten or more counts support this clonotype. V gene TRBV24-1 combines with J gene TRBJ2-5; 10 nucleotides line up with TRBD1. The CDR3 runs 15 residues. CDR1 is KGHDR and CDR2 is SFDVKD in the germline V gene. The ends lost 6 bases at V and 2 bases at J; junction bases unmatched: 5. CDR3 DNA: TGTGCCACCAGTCCCCTGGGACAGGGGCAAGAGACCCAGTACTTC. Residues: CATSPLGQGQETQYF.

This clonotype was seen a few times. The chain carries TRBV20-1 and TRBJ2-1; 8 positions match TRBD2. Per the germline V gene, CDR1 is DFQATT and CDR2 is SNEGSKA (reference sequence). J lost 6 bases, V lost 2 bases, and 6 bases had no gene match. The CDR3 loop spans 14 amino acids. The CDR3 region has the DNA TGCAGTGCTAGAACCGGGAGGGCCACCAATGAGCAGTTCTTC. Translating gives CSARTGRATNEQFF.

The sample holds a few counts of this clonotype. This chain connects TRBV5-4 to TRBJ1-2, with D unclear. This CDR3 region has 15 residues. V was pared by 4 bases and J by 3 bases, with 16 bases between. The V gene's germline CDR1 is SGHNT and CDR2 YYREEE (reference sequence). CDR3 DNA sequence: TGTGCCAGCAGCACCCTGACGACACTACACTATGGCTACACCTTC. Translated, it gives CASSTLTTLHYGYTF.

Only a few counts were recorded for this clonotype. The CDR3 region is CATQGGTYEQYF. The CDR3 DNA reads TGTGCCACACAAGGAGGGACCTACGAGCAGTACTTC. This sequence joins TRBV7-8 and TRBJ2-7, with D perhaps TRBD2 (6 bases). Trimming shortened V by 10 bases and J by 2 bases, and 12 bases separated the two germline ends. The CDR3 sequence is 12 residues long. CDR1 is SGHVS and CDR2 is FQNEAQ in the germline V gene.